The 9 T cell receptor beta chains in this list originate from one sample, sequenced in a study of blood T cell repertoires in COVID-19. The repertoire was sequenced with immunoSEQ multiplex PCR; TCRdb's copy has only in-frame clones and lacks some. The repertoire holds a few hundred thousand clones, with 70% to 85% as singletons. Sequenced sample: PBMCs or T cells enriched from blood (not recorded which). The receptors here all came from a man between 40 and 49 years old who had recovered from COVID-19.

The rearrangement joins TRBV27 to TRBJ1-6; D gene ambiguous. This CDR3 contains 18 residues. Trimming stripped 5 bases from V and 0 bases from J, with 17 bases between. In germline, CDR1 is MNHEY, CDR2 SMNVEV (reference sequence). The CDR3 nucleotides read TGTGCCAGCAGTCAACACAACTTAGCTGGCTCCTATAATTCACCCCTCCACTTT. Translated, it gives CASSQHNLAGSYNSPLHF.

This chain uses TRBV3-1 (or the pseudogene TRBV3-2) with TRBJ2-7; TRBD1 aligns across 8 bases. Per germline, CDR1 LGHDT and CDR2 YNNKEL (reference sequence). V gave up 4 bases and J gave up 6 bases; unmatched junction bases: 8. The CDR3 contains 14 residues. CDR3 DNA: TGTGCCAGCAGCCGTATAGGACAGGGAGGCGAGCAGTACTTC. Its translation: CASSRIGQGGEQYF.

The chain carries TRBV10-3 and TRBJ2-5; perhaps TRBD2 as D (6 bases). Trimming took off 10 bases at V and 5 bases at J, with 11 bases between the two ends. CDR1 is ENHRY and CDR2 is SYGVKD in the germline V gene. The CDR3 has 11 residues. The CDR3 sequence is CASGERETQYF. The CDR3 DNA follows: TGTGCCAGCGGGGAAAGGGAGACCCAGTACTTC.

The chain employs TRBV18 and TRBJ2-1; 11 bases map to TRBD2. The CDR3 loop spans 15 amino acids. Germline V CDR1 and CDR2: KGHSH, LQKENI. Losses at the gene ends were 3 bases for V and 6 bases for J; bases not matched to a gene: 4. The chain's CDR3 is CASSPPSGGFNEQFF. The CDR3 DNA is TGTGCCAGCTCACCTCCTAGCGGGGGGTTCAATGAGCAGTTCTTC.

This clone turned up a few times. The genes are TRBV7-9 and TRBJ1-3, with a tentative D call TRBD1 (5 bases). The CDR3 loop spans 16 amino acids. CDR1 is SEHNR, CDR2 FQNEAQ, per germline (reference sequence). The V and J ends lost 3 bases and 0 bases respectively, with 12 bases between them. The DNA for the CDR3 is TGTGCCAGCAGCTTGGGGACTTTCCTCTCTGGAAACACCATATATTTT. It codes for CASSLGTFLSGNTIYF.

The V gene is TRBV7-9, the J gene TRBJ2-2; 8 bases fit TRBD1. With V trimmed by 5 bases and J by 0 bases, 5 bases remained unmatched. CDR1 and CDR2 from the germline V gene are SEHNR and FQNEAQ (reference sequence). The CDR3 covers 16 residues. CDR3 in amino acids: CASSDDRGANTGELFF. As DNA, the CDR3 is TGTGCCAGCAGCGACGACAGGGGCGCGAACACCGGGGAGCTGTTTTTT.

As for this clone: At one end, the junction sequence differs from germline, possibly due to a read error. The chain uses TRBV5-1 and TRBJ1-6, with unresolved D. CDR1 and CDR2 (germline): SGHRS, YFSETQ. There are 15 residues in the CDR3. CDR3 loop: CASSLGSVGNSPLHF. As DNA, the CDR3 is TGCGCTAGCAGCTTGGGGTCAGTGGGCAATTCACCCCTCCACTTT.

The rearrangement links TRBV7-8 to TRBJ2-5; D is possibly TRBD2 (5 bases). CDR3 length: 13 residues. The V gene lost 5 bases and the J gene lost 5 bases, with 12 bases spanning the gap. Germline lookup yields CDR1 SGHVS and CDR2 FQNEAQ. CDR3 region: CASSPSRRETQYF. The CDR3 nucleotides read TGTGCCAGCAGCCCTTCCCGGAGGGAGACCCAGTACTTC.

The chain has TRBV5-4 and TRBJ2-1, with D perhaps matching TRBD1 (6 bases). Germline V gene sequence: CDR1 SGHNT, CDR2 YYREEE (reference sequence). The CDR3 runs 15 residues. Trimming shortened V by 0 bases and J by 2 bases, and 9 bases separated the two germline ends. The CDR3 loop reads CASSLVAGAYNEQFF. The CDR3 DNA reads TGTGCCAGCAGCTTGGTGGCAGGGGCCTACAATGAGCAGTTCTTC. The entire variable domain, with the rest obtained from reference TRBV5-4 and TRBJ2-1, is as follows: ETGVTQSPTHLIKTRGQQVTLRCSSQSGHNTVSWYQQALGQGPQFIFQYYREEENGRGNFPPRFSGLQFPNYSSELNVNALELDDSALYLCASSLVAGAYNEQFFGPGTRLTVL.